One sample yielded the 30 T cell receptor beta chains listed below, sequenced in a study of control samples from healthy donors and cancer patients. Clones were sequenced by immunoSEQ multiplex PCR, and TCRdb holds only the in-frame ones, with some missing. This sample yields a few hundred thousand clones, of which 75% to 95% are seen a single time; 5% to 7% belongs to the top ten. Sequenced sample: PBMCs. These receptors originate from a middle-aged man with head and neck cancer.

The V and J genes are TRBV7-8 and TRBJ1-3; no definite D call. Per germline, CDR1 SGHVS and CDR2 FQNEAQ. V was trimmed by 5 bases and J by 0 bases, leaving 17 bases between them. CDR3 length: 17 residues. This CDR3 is CASSPLARSSSGNTIYF. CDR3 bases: TGTGCCAGCAGCCCACTGGCCAGGTCGAGCTCTGGAAACACCATATATTTT.

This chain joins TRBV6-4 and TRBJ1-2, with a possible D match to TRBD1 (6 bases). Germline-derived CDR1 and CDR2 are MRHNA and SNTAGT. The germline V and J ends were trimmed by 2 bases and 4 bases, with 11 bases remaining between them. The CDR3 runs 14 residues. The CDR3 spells CASSDGEGGYGYTF. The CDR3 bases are TGTGCCAGCAGTGACGGGGAAGGGGGCTATGGCTACACCTTC.

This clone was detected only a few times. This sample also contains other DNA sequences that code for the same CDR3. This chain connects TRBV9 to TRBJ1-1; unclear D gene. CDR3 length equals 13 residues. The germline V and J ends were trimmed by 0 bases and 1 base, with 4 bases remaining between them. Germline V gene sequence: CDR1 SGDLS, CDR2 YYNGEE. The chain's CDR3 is CASSVGWNTEAFF. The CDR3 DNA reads TGTGCCAGCAGCGTAGGGTGGAACACTGAAGCTTTCTTT.

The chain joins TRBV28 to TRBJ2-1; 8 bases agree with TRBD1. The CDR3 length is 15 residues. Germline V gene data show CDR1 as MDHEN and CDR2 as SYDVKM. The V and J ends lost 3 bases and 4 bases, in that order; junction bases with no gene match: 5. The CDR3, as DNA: TGTGCCAGCAGTTTCGGGGACAGGTTATACAATGAGCAGTTCTTC. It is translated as CASSFGDRLYNEQFF.

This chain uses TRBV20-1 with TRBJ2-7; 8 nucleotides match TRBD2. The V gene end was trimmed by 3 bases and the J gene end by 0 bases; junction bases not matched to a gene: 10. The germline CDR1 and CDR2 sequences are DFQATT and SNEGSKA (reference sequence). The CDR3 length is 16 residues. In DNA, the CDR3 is TGCAGTGCTAGTCGTCCCGGGGGGGAGCACTCCTACGAGCAGTACTTC. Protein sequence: CSASRPGGEHSYEQYF.

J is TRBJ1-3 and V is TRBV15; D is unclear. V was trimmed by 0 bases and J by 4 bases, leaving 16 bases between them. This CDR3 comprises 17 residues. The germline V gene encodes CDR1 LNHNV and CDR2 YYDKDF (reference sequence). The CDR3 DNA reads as TGTGCCACCAGCAGAGATAAATCGGCGGGGTCCGGAAACACCATATATTTT. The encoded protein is CATSRDKSAGSGNTIYF.

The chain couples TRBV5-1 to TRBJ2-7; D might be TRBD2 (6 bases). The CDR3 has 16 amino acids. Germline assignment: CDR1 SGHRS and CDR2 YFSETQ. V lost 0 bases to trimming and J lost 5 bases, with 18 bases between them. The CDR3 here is CASSLGARGGADEQYF. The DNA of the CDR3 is TGCGCCAGCAGCTTGGGGGCGAGGGGAGGAGCAGACGAGCAGTACTTC. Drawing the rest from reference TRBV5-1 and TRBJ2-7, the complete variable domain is KAGVTQTPRYLIKTRGQQVTLSCSPISGHRSVSWYQQTPGQGLQFLFEYFSETQRNKGNFPGRFSGRQFSNSRSEMNVSTLELGDSALYLCASSLGARGGADEQYFGPGTRLTVT.

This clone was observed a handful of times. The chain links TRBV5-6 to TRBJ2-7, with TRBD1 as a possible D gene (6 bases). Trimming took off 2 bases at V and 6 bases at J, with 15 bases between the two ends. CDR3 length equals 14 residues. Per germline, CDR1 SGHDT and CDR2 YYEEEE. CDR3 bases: TGTGCCAGCAGCTTCCGAGGGGGTCCGTCCGAGCAGTACTTC. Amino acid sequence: CASSFRGGPSEQYF.

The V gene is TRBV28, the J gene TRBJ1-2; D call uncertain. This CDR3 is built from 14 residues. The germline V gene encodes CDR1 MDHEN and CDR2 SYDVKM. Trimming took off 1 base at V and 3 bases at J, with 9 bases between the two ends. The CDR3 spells CASSLYGRDYGYTF. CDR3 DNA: TGTGCCAGCAGTTTATACGGACGGGACTATGGCTACACCTTC.

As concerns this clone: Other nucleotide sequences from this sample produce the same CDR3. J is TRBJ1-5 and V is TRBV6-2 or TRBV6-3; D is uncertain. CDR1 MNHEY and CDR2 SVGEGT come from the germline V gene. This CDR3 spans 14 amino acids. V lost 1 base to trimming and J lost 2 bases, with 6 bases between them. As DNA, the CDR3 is TGTGCCAGCAGTTACTACCGAGGCAATCAGCCCCAGCATTTT. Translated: CASSYYRGNQPQHF.

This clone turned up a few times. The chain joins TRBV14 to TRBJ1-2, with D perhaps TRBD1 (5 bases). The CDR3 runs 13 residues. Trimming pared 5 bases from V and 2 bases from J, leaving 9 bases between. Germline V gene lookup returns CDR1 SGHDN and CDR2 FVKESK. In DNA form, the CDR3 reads TGTGCCAGCAGCTTCCGGGACAACTATGGCTACACCTTC. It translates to CASSFRDNYGYTF.

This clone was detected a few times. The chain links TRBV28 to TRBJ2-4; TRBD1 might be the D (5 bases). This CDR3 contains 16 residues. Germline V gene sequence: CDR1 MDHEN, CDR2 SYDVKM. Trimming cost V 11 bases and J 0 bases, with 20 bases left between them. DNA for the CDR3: TGTGCCTCAGTCGAAGACAGAGCCTCAGCCAAAAACATTCAGTACTTC. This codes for CASVEDRASAKNIQYF. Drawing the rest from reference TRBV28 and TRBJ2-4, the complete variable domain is DVKVTQSSRYLVKRTGEKVFLECVQDMDHENMFWYRQDPGLGLRLIYFSYDVKMKEKGDIPEGYSVSREKKERFSLILESASTNQTSMYLCASVEDRASAKNIQYFGAGTRLSVL.

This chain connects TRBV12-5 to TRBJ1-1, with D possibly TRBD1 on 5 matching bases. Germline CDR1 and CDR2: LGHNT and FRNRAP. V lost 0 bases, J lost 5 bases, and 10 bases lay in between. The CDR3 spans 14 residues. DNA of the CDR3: TGTGCTAGTGGTTTGGTGGCAGGGAGAACTGAAGCTTTCTTT. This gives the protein CASGLVAGRTEAFF.

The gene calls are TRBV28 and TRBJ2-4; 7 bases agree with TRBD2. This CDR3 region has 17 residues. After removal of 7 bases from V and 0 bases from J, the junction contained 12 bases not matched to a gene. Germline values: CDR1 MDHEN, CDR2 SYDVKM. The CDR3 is CASTTVGGILAKNIQYF. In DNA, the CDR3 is TGTGCCAGCACTACCGTCGGGGGGATTTTAGCCAAAAACATTCAGTACTTC.

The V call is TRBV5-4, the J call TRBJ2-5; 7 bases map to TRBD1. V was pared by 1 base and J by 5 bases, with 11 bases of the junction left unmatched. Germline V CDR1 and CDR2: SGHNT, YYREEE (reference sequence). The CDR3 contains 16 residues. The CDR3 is CASSLSLEGARETQYF. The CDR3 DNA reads TGTGCCAGCAGCTTGAGTTTAGAGGGGGCACGGGAGACCCAGTACTTC.

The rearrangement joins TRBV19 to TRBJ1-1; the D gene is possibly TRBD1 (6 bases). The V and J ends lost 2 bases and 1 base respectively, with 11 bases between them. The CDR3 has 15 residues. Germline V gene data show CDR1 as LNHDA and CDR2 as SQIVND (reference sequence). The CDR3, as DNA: TGTGCCAGTAGTATATCGGGGACAAAGAACACTGAAGCTTTCTTT. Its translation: CASSISGTKNTEAFF.

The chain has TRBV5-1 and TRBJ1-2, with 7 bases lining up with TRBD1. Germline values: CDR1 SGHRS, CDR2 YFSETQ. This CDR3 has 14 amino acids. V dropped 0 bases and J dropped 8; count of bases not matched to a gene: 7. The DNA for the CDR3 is TGCGCCAGCAGCTTGGCAGAGGGGGCAGGAGGCTACACCTTC. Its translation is CASSLAEGAGGYTF.

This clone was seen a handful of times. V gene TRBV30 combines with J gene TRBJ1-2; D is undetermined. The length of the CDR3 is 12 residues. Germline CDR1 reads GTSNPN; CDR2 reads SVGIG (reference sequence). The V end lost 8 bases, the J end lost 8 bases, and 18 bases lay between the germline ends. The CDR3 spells CAARPSAGGYTF. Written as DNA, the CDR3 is TGTGCCGCGAGACCCTCAGCCGGGGGCTACACCTTC.

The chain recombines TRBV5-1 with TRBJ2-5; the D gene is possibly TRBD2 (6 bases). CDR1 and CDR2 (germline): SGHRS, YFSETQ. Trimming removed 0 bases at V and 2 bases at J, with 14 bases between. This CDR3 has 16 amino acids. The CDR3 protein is CASSLGDWELQETQYF. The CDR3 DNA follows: TGCGCCAGCAGCTTGGGGGACTGGGAACTACAAGAGACCCAGTACTTC.

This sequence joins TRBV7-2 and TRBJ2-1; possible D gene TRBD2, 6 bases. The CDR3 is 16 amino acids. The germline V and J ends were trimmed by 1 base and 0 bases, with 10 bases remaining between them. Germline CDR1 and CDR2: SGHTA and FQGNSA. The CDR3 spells CASSLVSGRSYNEQFF. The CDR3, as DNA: TGTGCCAGCAGCTTAGTAAGCGGGCGCTCCTACAATGAGCAGTTCTTC.

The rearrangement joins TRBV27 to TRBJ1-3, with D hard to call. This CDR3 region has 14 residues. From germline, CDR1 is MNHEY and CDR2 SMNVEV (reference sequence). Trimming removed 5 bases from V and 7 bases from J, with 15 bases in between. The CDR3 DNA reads TGTGCCAGCAGTCTCAACCGGGCGGTGAACACCATATATTTT. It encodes CASSLNRAVNTIYF.

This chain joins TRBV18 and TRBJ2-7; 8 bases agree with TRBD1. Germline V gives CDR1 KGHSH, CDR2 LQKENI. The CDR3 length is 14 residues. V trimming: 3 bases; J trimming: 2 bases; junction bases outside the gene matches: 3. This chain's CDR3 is CASSPDRAPYEQYF. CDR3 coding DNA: TGTGCCAGCTCACCGGACAGGGCCCCCTACGAGCAGTACTTC.

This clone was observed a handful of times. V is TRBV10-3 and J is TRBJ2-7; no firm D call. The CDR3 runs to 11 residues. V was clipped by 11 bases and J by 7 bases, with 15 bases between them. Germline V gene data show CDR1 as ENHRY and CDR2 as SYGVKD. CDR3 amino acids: CAAQDVGEQYF. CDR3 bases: TGTGCCGCCCAGGACGTGGGGGAGCAGTACTTC.

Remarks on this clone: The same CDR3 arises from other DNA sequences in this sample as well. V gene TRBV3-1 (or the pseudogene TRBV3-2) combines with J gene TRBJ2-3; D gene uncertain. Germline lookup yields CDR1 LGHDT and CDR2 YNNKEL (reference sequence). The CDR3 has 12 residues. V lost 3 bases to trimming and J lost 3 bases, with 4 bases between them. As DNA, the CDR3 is TGTGCCAGCAGCCAGGAGACAGATACGCAGTATTTT. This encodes CASSQETDTQYF.

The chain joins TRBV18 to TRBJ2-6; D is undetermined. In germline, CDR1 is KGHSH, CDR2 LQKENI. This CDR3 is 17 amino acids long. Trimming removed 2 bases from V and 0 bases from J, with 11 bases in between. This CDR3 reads CASSPEGLPSGANVLTF. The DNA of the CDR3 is TGTGCCAGCTCACCAGAAGGTCTCCCCTCTGGGGCCAACGTCCTGACTTTC. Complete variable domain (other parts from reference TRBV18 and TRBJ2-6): NAGVMQNPRHLVRRRGQEARLRCSPMKGHSHVYWYRQLPEEGLKFMVYLQKENIIDESGMPKERFSAEFPKEGPSILRIQQVVRGDSAAYFCASSPEGLPSGANVLTFGAGSRLTVL.

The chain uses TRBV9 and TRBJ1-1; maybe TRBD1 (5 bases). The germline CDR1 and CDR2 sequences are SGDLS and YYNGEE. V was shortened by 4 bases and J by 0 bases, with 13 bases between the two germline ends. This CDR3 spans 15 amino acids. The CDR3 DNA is TGTGCCAGCAGCCCGTGGGACTCGATGAACACTGAAGCTTTCTTT. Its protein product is CASSPWDSMNTEAFF.

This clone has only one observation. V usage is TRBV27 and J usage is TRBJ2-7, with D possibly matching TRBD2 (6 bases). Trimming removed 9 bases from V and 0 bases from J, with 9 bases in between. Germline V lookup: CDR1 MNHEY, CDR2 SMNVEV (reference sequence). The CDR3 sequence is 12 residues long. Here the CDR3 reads CASRDFSYEQYF. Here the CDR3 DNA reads TGTGCCAGTAGGGACTTCTCCTACGAGCAGTACTTC.

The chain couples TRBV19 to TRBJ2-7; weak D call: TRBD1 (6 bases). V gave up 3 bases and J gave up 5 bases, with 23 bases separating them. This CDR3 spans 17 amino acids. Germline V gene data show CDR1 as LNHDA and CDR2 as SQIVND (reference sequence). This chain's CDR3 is CASSIKLSGRGEDEQYF. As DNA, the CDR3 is TGTGCCAGTAGTATTAAATTATCCGGCAGGGGAGAGGACGAGCAGTACTTC.

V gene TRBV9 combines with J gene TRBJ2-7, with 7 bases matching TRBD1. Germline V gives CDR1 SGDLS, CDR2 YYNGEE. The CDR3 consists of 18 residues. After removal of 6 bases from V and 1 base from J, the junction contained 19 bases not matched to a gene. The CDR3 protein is CASNDRLGTANCSYEQYF. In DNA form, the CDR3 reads TGTGCCAGCAACGACCGGTTAGGGACAGCTAACTGTTCCTACGAGCAGTACTTC.

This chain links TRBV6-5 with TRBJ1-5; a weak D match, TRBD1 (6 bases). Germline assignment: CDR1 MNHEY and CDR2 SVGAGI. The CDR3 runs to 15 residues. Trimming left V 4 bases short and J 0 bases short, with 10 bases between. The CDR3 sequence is CASSSGHNSNQPQHF. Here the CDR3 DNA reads TGTGCCAGCAGTTCGGGACATAATAGCAATCAGCCCCAGCATTTT.